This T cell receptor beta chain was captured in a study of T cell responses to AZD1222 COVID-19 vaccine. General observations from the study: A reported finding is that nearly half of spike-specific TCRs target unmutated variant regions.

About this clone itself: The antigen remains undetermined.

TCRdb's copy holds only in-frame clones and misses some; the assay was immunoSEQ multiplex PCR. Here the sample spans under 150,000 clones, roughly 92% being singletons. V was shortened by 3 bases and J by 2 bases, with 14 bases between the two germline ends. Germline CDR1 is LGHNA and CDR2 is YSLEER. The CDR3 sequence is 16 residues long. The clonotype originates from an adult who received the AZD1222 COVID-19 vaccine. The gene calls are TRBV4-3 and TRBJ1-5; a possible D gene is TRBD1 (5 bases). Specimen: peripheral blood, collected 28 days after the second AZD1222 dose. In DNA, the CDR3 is TGCGCCAGCAGCCAGAACGCGGGACTCGGCAATCAGCCCCAGCATTTT. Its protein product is CASSQNAGLGNQPQHF.